The TCR beta chain under discussion was sequenced for a study of blood T cell repertoires in COVID-19. Study in general: Acute and convalescent COVID-19 samples came from the United States, Italy and Spain. T cells, B-cell-depleted T cells, or PBMCs provided the cDNA or gDNA that served as material.

Original data processing: Estimates of nucleated cell counts were drawn from the amplification of reference gene primers. Repertoires were generated with immunoSEQ multiplex PCR, while TCRdb's copy carries only in-frame clones and drops some. V and J calls plus clone size are reproduced from that table; the DNA served to infer D and trimming. This table has 20,000 to 30,000 clones, approximately 93% appearing once. V was clipped by 3 bases and J by 10 bases, with 24 bases between them. The CDR3 runs to 16 residues. Germline CDR1 reads MNHEY; CDR2 reads SVGEGT. The chain couples TRBV6-2 or TRBV6-3 to TRBJ1-1; possibly TRBD1 for D (6 bases). The sequence was collected from a human donor with active COVID-19. The donor label of this sample is uncertain. Sequenced input: peripheral blood. The CDR3 coding sequence is TGTGCCAGCAGTTATTGGTGGGAACAGGGTCCTCCGACAGCTTTCTTT. It translates to CASSYWWEQGPPTAFF.